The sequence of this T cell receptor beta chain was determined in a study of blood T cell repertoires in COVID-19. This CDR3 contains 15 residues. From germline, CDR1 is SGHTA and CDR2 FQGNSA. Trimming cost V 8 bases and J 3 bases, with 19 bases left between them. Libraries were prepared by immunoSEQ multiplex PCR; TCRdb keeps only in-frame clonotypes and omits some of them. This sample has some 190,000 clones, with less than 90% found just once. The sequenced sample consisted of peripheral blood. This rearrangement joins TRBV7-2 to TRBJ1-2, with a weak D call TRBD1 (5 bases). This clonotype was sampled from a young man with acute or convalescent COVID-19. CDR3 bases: TGTGCCAGCCCCACTCGGGGGGGAATGGACTATGGCTACACCTTC. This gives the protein CASPTRGGMDYGYTF.